The present entry profiles one TCR beta chain with its context. Its specificity is not known. The sample is drawn from a study of OX40 agonist ivuxolimab in advanced cancers. Method: immunoSEQ multiplex PCR; TCRdb's copy keeps in-frame clones and lacks some. The sample yields approximately 83,000 clones, over 70% seen once. Germline V CDR1 and CDR2: SGDLS, YYNGEE. The CDR3 runs to 18 residues. V was clipped by 3 bases and J by 0 bases, with 16 bases between them. General study results and limits: CD4+ and CD8+ blood T cells expanded clonally by week 6 at 0.1 to 3.0 mg/kg.

The source of this sequence is an adult with an advanced solid tumor such as melanoma, head and neck, liver or kidney cancer. This rearrangement joins TRBV9 to TRBJ2-6; possibly TRBD2 for D (5 bases). The starting material was CD4+ or CD8+ T cells sorted from blood, obtained in a trial of the OX40 agonist ivuxolimab. The CDR3 reads CASSAGLTGISGANVLTF. DNA for the CDR3: TGTGCCAGCAGCGCCGGTTTGACGGGGATCTCTGGGGCCAACGTCCTGACTTTC.